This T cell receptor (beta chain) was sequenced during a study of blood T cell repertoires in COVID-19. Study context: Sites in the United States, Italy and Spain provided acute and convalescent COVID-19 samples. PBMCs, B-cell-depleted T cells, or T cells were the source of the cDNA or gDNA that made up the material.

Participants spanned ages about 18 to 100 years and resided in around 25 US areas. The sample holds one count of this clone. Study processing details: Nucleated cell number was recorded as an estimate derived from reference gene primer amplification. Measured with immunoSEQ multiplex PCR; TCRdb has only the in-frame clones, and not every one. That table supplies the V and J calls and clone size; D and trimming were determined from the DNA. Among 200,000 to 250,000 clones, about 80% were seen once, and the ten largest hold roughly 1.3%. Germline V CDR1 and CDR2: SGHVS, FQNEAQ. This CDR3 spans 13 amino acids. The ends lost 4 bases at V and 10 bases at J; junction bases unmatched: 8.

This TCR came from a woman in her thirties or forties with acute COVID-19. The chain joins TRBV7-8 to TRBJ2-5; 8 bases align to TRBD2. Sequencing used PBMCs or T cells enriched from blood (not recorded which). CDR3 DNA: TGTGCCAGCAGCTCCGACACCGGGAGGGTCCAGTACTTC. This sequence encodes CASSSDTGRVQYF.